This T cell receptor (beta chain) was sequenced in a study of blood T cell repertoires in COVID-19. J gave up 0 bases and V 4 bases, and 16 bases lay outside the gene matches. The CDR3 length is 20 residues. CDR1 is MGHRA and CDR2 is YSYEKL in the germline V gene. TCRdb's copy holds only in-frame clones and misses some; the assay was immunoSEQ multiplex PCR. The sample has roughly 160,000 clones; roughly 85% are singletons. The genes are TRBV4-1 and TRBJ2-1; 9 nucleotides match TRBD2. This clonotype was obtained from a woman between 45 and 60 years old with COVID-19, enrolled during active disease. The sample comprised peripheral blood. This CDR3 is CASSPGFQRGAPSSYNEQFF. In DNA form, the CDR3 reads TGCGCCAGCAGCCCGGGGTTCCAGCGGGGGGCTCCTAGCTCCTACAATGAGCAGTTCTTC.